The 30 T cell receptor beta chains listed next were all sequenced from one sample in a study of T cells in localized non-small cell lung cancer. Sequencing used immunoSEQ multiplex PCR; TCRdb keeps in-frame clones, though not all of them. The sample has fewer than 50,000 clones, just over 85% seen once. This specimen consisted of peripheral blood mononuclear cells, obtained before any cancer treatment. The receptors stem from a male donor at least 60 years old with stage II lung adenocarcinoma.

A few counts support this clone. The chain is built from TRBV5-6 and TRBJ1-2; no firm D call. The germline CDR1 and CDR2 sequences are SGHDT and YYEEEE. The CDR3 has 12 residues. The V and J ends lost 1 base and 4 bases respectively, with 5 bases between them. CDR3 residues: CASSLSAYGYTF. CDR3 sequence (DNA): TGTGCCAGCAGCTTGTCAGCCTATGGCTACACCTTC.

This clone was counted once. This chain uses TRBV28 with TRBJ1-1; TRBD1 matches at 12 bases. The CDR3 is 15 amino acids. The J segment lost 4 bases and the V segment lost 10 bases, leaving 10 bases of the junction unmatched. Per the germline V gene, CDR1 is MDHEN and CDR2 is SYDVKM. The DNA of the CDR3 is TGTGCCATTTATCCCGGGACAGGGGGCGGCACTGAAGCTTTCTTT. Amino acids: CAIYPGTGGGTEAFF.

This rearrangement joins TRBV28 to TRBJ2-1; TRBD2 agrees at 8 bases. V lost 7 bases and J lost 2; bases outside the gene matches: 13. The CDR3 length is 17 residues. Germline CDR1 and CDR2: MDHEN and SYDVKM. CDR3 sequence (DNA): TGTGCCAGCAACGGACTAGCACCTAGAGGCACCTACAATGAGCAGTTCTTC. Translation: CASNGLAPRGTYNEQFF.

This clone was found once. This chain uses TRBV7-9 with TRBJ2-5, with 8 bases fitting TRBD1. This CDR3 is built from 14 residues. V trimming: 1 base; J trimming: 7 bases; junction bases outside the gene matches: 5. Germline values: CDR1 SEHNR, CDR2 FQNEAQ (reference sequence). The CDR3 nucleotides are TGTGCCAGCAGCTTAGGGGGGACAGGAGGGACCCAGTACTTC. Protein product: CASSLGGTGGTQYF.

The CDR3 reads CASRRGITNEKLFF. The CDR3 bases are TGTGCCAGCAGGCGGGGAATAACTAATGAAAAACTGTTTTTT. The chain recombines TRBV25-1 with TRBJ1-4; no reliable D call. The CDR3 has 14 residues. Germline CDR1 MGHDK, CDR2 SYGVNS. V was shortened by 6 bases and J by 1 base, with 9 bases between the two germline ends.

V is TRBV7-2 and J is TRBJ2-5; the match to TRBD2 covers 14 bases. The V gene end was trimmed by 5 bases and the J gene end by 5 bases; junction bases not matched to a gene: 13. This CDR3 contains 18 residues. Germline lookup yields CDR1 SGHTA and CDR2 FQGNSA. CDR3 nucleotides: TGTGCCAGCAGCCAAGGGACTAGCGGGAGAGGGCGGGGTGAGACCCAGTACTTC. Its translation: CASSQGTSGRGRGETQYF.

The chain is built from TRBV7-8 and TRBJ2-1, with D perhaps being TRBD1 or TRBD2 (5 bases each). Trimming took 2 bases from V and 7 from J, leaving 27 bases between them. Germline CDR1 is SGHVS and CDR2 is FQNEAQ. CDR3 length: 19 residues. For the CDR3, the DNA is TGTGCCAGCAGCTTAAGGCGGTGGAGGACTCAGGGTATGAGTAATGAGCAGTTCTTC. Translated, it gives CASSLRRWRTQGMSNEQFF.

CDR3 in amino acids: CASSLVAGTDTQYF. DNA of the CDR3: TGTGCCAGCAGCTTAGTAGCGGGCACAGATACGCAGTATTTT. The chain has TRBV11-2 and TRBJ2-3, with D perhaps matching TRBD2 (6 bases). The CDR3 is 14 residues long. Germline V gene data show CDR1 as SGHAT and CDR2 as FQNNGV. Trimming removed 1 base at V and 1 base at J, with 6 bases between. The whole variable domain, filled in from reference TRBV11-2 and TRBJ2-3, reads EAGVAQSPRYKIIEKRQSVAFWCNPISGHATLYWYQQILGQGPKLLIQFQNNGVVDDSQLPKDRFSAERLKGVDSTLKIQPAKLEDSAVYLCASSLVAGTDTQYFGPGTRLTVL.

The chain carries TRBV5-4 and TRBJ2-5; D might be TRBD2 (5 bases). Germline CDR1 reads SGHNT; CDR2 reads YYREEE (reference sequence). Trimming left V 0 bases short and J 3 bases short, with 6 bases between. This CDR3 spans 13 amino acids. CDR3: CASSLAGKETQYF. CDR3 bases: TGTGCCAGCAGCTTGGCGGGGAAAGAGACCCAGTACTTC.

This chain joins TRBV7-2 and TRBJ2-1; D might be TRBD1 or TRBD2, each matching 5 bases. Germline lookup yields CDR1 SGHTA and CDR2 FQGNSA. V lost 5 bases, J lost 6 bases, and 17 bases lay in between. This CDR3 is 15 amino acids long. CDR3 nucleotides: TGTGCCAGCAGCCTCGACAGTTATGGGGGCAATGAGCAGTTCTTC. This sequence encodes CASSLDSYGGNEQFF.

The chain employs TRBV20-1 and TRBJ1-1, with D hard to call. This CDR3 region has 11 residues. V was shortened by 6 bases and J by 4 bases, with 9 bases between the two germline ends. Germline V gives CDR1 DFQATT, CDR2 SNEGSKA (reference sequence). The CDR3 reads CSARHGTEAFF. The CDR3 bases are TGCAGTGCCAGACACGGCACTGAAGCTTTCTTT.

This clone has only one observation. This rearrangement joins TRBV19 to TRBJ1-1; D unresolved. V shed 3 bases and J shed 0 bases, with 14 bases lying between them. Germline V gene sequence: CDR1 LNHDA, CDR2 SQIVND (reference sequence). CDR3 size: 16 residues. DNA of the CDR3: TGTGCCAGTAGTATTCCAAGCCGCCTCCTGAACACTGAAGCTTTCTTT. Amino acid sequence: CASSIPSRLLNTEAFF. The full variable domain, its missing parts supplied by reference TRBV19 and TRBJ1-1, is DGGITQSPKYLFRKEGQNVTLSCEQNLNHDAMYWYRQDPGQGLRLIYYSQIVNDFQKGDIAEGYSVSREKKESFPLTVTSAQKNPTAFYLCASSIPSRLLNTEAFFGQGTRLTVV.

The CDR3 DNA reads TGCGCCAGCAGATTCGGGACAGGCCGTGAGACCCAGTACTTC. Translating gives CASRFGTGRETQYF. V gene TRBV5-1 combines with J gene TRBJ2-5; 8 nucleotides line up with TRBD1. The germline V gene has CDR1 SGHRS and CDR2 YFSETQ. The CDR3 covers 14 residues. Trimming cost V 5 bases and J 5 bases; bases outside gene matches: 8.

The chain is built from TRBV28 and TRBJ1-5; maybe TRBD1 (6 bases). This CDR3 region has 15 residues. Germline assignment: CDR1 MDHEN and CDR2 SYDVKM. Deletions cut 6 bases from V and 0 bases from J, with 12 bases between. The CDR3 nucleotides read TGTGCCAGCAGCCAAGGGGGGAATAGCAATCAGCCCCAGCATTTT. Translating it yields CASSQGGNSNQPQHF.

The genes are TRBV5-1 and TRBJ1-5, with D possibly TRBD1 on 6 matching bases. V gave up 4 bases and J gave up 3 bases, with 14 bases separating them. This CDR3 has 15 amino acids. Germline values: CDR1 SGHRS, CDR2 YFSETQ. CDR3 sequence (DNA): TGCGCCAGCAGCCCTATGACAGGACCCAATCAGCCCCAGCATTTT. This codes for CASSPMTGPNQPQHF.

This clone was seen only a few times. The genes are TRBV29-1 and TRBJ2-7, with D unclear. Trimming left V 4 bases short and J 5 bases short, with 15 bases between. Germline lookup yields CDR1 SQVTM and CDR2 ANQGSEA. There are 13 residues in the CDR3. CDR3 DNA: TGCAGCGTTGGAGGCGGTATTACGAACGAGCAGTACTTC. Amino acid sequence: CSVGGGITNEQYF.

V is TRBV18 and J is TRBJ2-3; D might be TRBD1 or TRBD2, each matching 5 bases. The CDR3 has 13 amino acids. V lost 1 base and J 6 bases, leaving 8 bases between the germline ends. CDR1 is KGHSH, CDR2 LQKENI, per germline. CDR3 amino acids: CASSPRRGDTQYF. The DNA for the CDR3 is TGTGCCAGCTCACCACGCCGGGGCGATACGCAGTATTTT.

This chain links TRBV30 with TRBJ1-1; unclear D gene. The CDR3 spans 14 residues. CDR1 is GTSNPN, CDR2 SVGIG, per germline (reference sequence). The germline V and J ends were trimmed by 2 bases and 8 bases, with 18 bases remaining between them. The CDR3 DNA is TGTGCCTGGAGTACCGGCCGCCGAACAGCAGAAGCTTTCTTT. It encodes CAWSTGRRTAEAFF.

The V call is TRBV5-6, the J call TRBJ2-7, with D unresolved. The germline V gene has CDR1 SGHDT and CDR2 YYEEEE. There are 13 residues in the CDR3. Trimming stripped 0 bases from V and 7 bases from J, with 11 bases between. The CDR3 coding sequence is TGTGCCAGCAGCTTGGCGGGTCCCAAGGAGCAGTACTTC. This translates into CASSLAGPKEQYF.

The gene calls are TRBV5-5 and TRBJ2-7; D possibly corresponds to TRBD1 (5 bases). The germline V gene has CDR1 SGHKS and CDR2 YYEKEE (reference sequence). V was cut by 4 bases and J by 7 bases, with 12 bases left in between. The CDR3 length is 12 residues. The CDR3 coding sequence is TGTGCCAGCAGCATCCAGGGTGGAGAGCAGTACTTC. This translates into CASSIQGGEQYF. Supplemented by reference TRBV5-5 and TRBJ2-7, the full variable domain reads DAGVTQSPTHLIKTRGQQVTLRCSPISGHKSVSWYQQVLGQGPQFIFQYYEKEERGRGNFPDRFSARQFPNYSSELNVNALLLGDSALYLCASSIQGGEQYFGPGTRLTVT.

This chain uses TRBV5-6 with TRBJ1-1; a weak D match, TRBD1 (5 bases). Germline lookup yields CDR1 SGHDT and CDR2 YYEEEE. V dropped 4 bases and J dropped 10 bases, with 17 bases sitting between them. The CDR3 has 13 residues. This CDR3 reads CASSTGTSDTAFF. CDR3 DNA: TGTGCCAGCAGCACGGGGACGTCGGATACAGCTTTCTTT.

V is TRBV9 and J is TRBJ1-2; D ambiguous. V lost 3 bases to trimming and J lost 1 base, with 7 bases between them. The CDR3 loop spans 13 amino acids. Germline V gene sequence: CDR1 SGDLS, CDR2 YYNGEE. The DNA for the CDR3 is TGTGCCAGCAGCGAACGGAATAACTATGGCTACACCTTC. Its translation is CASSERNNYGYTF.

The genes are TRBV2 and TRBJ1-3; weak D call: TRBD1 (5 bases). Germline V lookup: CDR1 SNHLY, CDR2 FYNNEI. The CDR3 sequence is 14 residues long. V lost 3 bases, J lost 2 bases, and 8 bases lay in between. CDR3 DNA sequence: TGTGCCAGCAGTGAGCAGGGTGCTGGAAACACCATATATTTT. This codes for CASSEQGAGNTIYF.

V usage is TRBV28 and J usage is TRBJ1-5; D not certain. Per the germline V gene, CDR1 is MDHEN and CDR2 is SYDVKM. This CDR3 region has 12 residues. V gave up 8 bases and J gave up 0 bases, with 5 bases separating them. This chain's CDR3 is CASSVSNQPQHF. The CDR3 DNA reads TGTGCCAGCTCGGTTAGCAATCAGCCCCAGCATTTT.

The rearrangement joins TRBV5-4 to TRBJ1-2; the D is unclear. Between the trimmed V and J ends, which lost 0 bases and 6 bases, there was a span of 12 bases. CDR3 length: 14 residues. Germline loops: CDR1 SGHNT, CDR2 YYREEE (reference sequence). The CDR3 DNA follows: TGTGCCAGCAGCTTGGCCTCGACCGTACATGGCTACACCTTC. Translated: CASSLASTVHGYTF.

The V and J genes are TRBV12-5 and TRBJ1-6, with a tentative D call TRBD1 (6 bases). The CDR3 loop spans 14 amino acids. V shed 6 bases and J shed 7 bases, with 13 bases lying between them. CDR1 is LGHNT and CDR2 is FRNRAP in the germline V gene. The CDR3 bases are TGTGCTAGTGGCGACGGACAGCCGAATTCACCCCTCCACTTT. Its translation is CASGDGQPNSPLHF.

This clone was observed a few times. V gene TRBV9 combines with J gene TRBJ2-3; the D is unclear. The V end lost 0 bases, the J end lost 6 bases, and 5 bases lay between the germline ends. Per germline, CDR1 SGDLS and CDR2 YYNGEE. CDR3 length: 12 residues. CDR3 region: CASSVALDTQYF. Written as DNA, the CDR3 is TGTGCCAGCAGCGTAGCTCTCGATACGCAGTATTTT.

This clone was seen only once. This chain links TRBV19 with TRBJ2-7; weak D call: TRBD1 (6 bases). The ends were cut back, 5 bases at V and 2 bases at J, with 13 bases in the middle. The CDR3 totals 14 residues. Per germline, CDR1 LNHDA and CDR2 SQIVND (reference sequence). The CDR3 spells CASSVPGATYEQYF. The CDR3 coding sequence is TGTGCCAGTAGTGTGCCAGGGGCAACCTACGAGCAGTACTTC.

The CDR3 sequence: CASSFFRTGTEAFF. CDR3 DNA: TGTGCCAGCTCATTTTTCCGAACAGGGACTGAAGCTTTCTTT. The chain carries TRBV18 and TRBJ1-1; TRBD1 is a possible D gene (6 bases). V shed 5 bases and J shed 5 bases, with 15 bases lying between them. Per the germline V gene, CDR1 is KGHSH and CDR2 is LQKENI. This CDR3 is built from 14 residues.

V and J are TRBV5-1 and TRBJ2-7; 8 nucleotides agree with TRBD1. The CDR3 covers 16 residues. The trim removed 5 bases at V and 4 bases at J, leaving 14 bases unmatched. Germline lookup yields CDR1 SGHRS and CDR2 YFSETQ. Written as DNA, the CDR3 is TGCGCCAGCAGTTCCCAGGGGGCCGCAGGGGGATACGAGCAGTACTTC. Encoded protein: CASSSQGAAGGYEQYF.